A single sample is the source of the 9 T cell receptor beta chains below, sequenced in a study of OX40 agonist ivuxolimab in advanced cancers. Library method: the immunoSEQ multiplex PCR assay. TCRdb provides this immuneACCESS table in a form limited to in-frame rearrangements. Some clones are lacking; in checked studies, under half of them reflect an unresolved V gene, and why the rest are absent is not known. The sample has roughly 80,000 clones on record, 84% of them singletons. 6.5% to 8.5% of the sample is taken by the ten largest. The material sequenced was CD4+ or CD8+ T cells sorted from blood, taken in a trial of the OX40 agonist ivuxolimab. These receptors all come from an adult with an advanced solid tumor such as melanoma, head and neck, liver or kidney cancer.

The chain couples TRBV30 to TRBJ1-1; 10 positions agree with TRBD1. Germline-derived CDR1 and CDR2 are GTSNPN and SVGIG (reference sequence). The CDR3 is 16 residues long. With 5 bases clipped from V and 1 base from J, the junction kept 10 bases outside the gene matches. The CDR3 sequence: CAWAGTGVRWNTEAFF. The CDR3 bases are TGTGCCTGGGCAGGGACAGGGGTTAGGTGGAACACTGAAGCTTTCTTT.

This clone was picked up one time. This chain links TRBV28 with TRBJ2-5; 9 bases fit TRBD2. The better agreement between TRBJ2-7 and the DNA end casts doubt on the J call. Germline V CDR1 and CDR2: MDHEN, SYDVKM. There are 17 residues in the CDR3. CDR3 residues: CASSAQWGLAGTYEQYF. CDR3 DNA: TGTGCCAGCAGTGCGCAATGGGGGCTAGCGGGGACCTACGAGCAGTACTTC.

V gene TRBV2 combines with J gene TRBJ2-2; 12 positions match TRBD1. CDR1 is SNHLY, CDR2 FYNNEI, per germline. The CDR3 has 14 amino acids. Trimming took 11 bases from V and 6 from J; bases not matched to a gene: 7. The DNA for the CDR3 is TGTGCCGGCCGGGACAGGGGGCCGTCCGGGGAGCTGTTTTTT. This translates into CAGRDRGPSGELFF.

The genes are TRBV6-6 and TRBJ2-1; D gene unclear. There are 13 residues in the CDR3. Trimming shortened V by 5 bases and J by 6 bases, and 11 bases separated the two germline ends. Germline CDR1 reads MNHNY; CDR2 reads SVGAGI (reference sequence). CDR3 coding DNA: TGTGCCAGCAGTACCGGACCTCCCAATGAGCAGTTCTTC. This sequence encodes CASSTGPPNEQFF.

This chain connects TRBV5-6 to TRBJ1-2; possibly TRBD1 for D (5 bases). Germline V gene sequence: CDR1 SGHDT, CDR2 YYEEEE. The CDR3 length is 13 residues. Trimming stripped 4 bases from V and 7 bases from J, with 14 bases between. CDR3 coding DNA: TGTGCCAGCAGCGGGCAGGGAGGGACTGGCTACACCTTC. It translates to CASSGQGGTGYTF.

The chain uses TRBV7-2 and TRBJ2-7; D uncertain. Germline CDR1 is SGHTA and CDR2 is FQGNSA. Trimming pared 1 base from V and 4 bases from J, leaving 11 bases between. This CDR3 comprises 14 residues. The CDR3, as DNA: TGTGCCAGCAGCTTAGGGTTCCAGTTATACGAGCAGTACTTC. It encodes CASSLGFQLYEQYF. The whole variable domain, remainder taken from reference TRBV7-2 and TRBJ2-7, is GAGVSQSPSNKVTEKGKDVELRCDPISGHTALYWYRQSLGQGLEFLIYFQGNSAPDKSGLPSDRFSAERTGGSVSTLTIQRTQQEDSAVYLCASSLGFQLYEQYFGPGTRLTVT.

CDR3 protein: CASSSPGAGGRETQYF. The DNA for the CDR3 is TGTGCCAGCAGCTCACCAGGGGCCGGGGGGCGAGAGACCCAGTACTTC. The genes are TRBV5-4 and TRBJ2-5, with D possibly being TRBD2 (7 bases). The CDR3 has 16 residues. V was clipped by 3 bases and J by 4 bases, with 19 bases between them. Germline V gives CDR1 SGHNT, CDR2 YYREEE (reference sequence).

The V and J genes are TRBV6-5 and TRBJ2-3; TRBD1 might be the D (7 bases). Trimming left V 5 bases short and J 3 bases short, with 15 bases between. The V gene's germline CDR1 is MNHEY and CDR2 SVGAGI. CDR3 size: 15 residues. The CDR3 protein is CASSPPPGGTDTQYF. For the CDR3, the DNA is TGTGCCAGCAGTCCTCCCCCAGGGGGGACAGATACGCAGTATTTT.

This chain connects TRBV18 to TRBJ2-7, with D unresolved. V was trimmed by 3 bases and J by 3 bases, leaving 15 bases between them. Germline CDR1 KGHSH, CDR2 LQKENI. This CDR3 comprises 15 residues. This CDR3 is CASSPQVITSYEQYF. The CDR3 region has the DNA TGTGCCAGCTCACCCCAAGTCATAACCAGCTACGAGCAGTACTTC. The whole variable domain, remainder taken from reference TRBV18 and TRBJ2-7, is NAGVMQNPRHLVRRRGQEARLRCSPMKGHSHVYWYRQLPEEGLKFMVYLQKENIIDESGMPKERFSAEFPKEGPSILRIQQVVRGDSAAYFCASSPQVITSYEQYFGPGTRLTVT.